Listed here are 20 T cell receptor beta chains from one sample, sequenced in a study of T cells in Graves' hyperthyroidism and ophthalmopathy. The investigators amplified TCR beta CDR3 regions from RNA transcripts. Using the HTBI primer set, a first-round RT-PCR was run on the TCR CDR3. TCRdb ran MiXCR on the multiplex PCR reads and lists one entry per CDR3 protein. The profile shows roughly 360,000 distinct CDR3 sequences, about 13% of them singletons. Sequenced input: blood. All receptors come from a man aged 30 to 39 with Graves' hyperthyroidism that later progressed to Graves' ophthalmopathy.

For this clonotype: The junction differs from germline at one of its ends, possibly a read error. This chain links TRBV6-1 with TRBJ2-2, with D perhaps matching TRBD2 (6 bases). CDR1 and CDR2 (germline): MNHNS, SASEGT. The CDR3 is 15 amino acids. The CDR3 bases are TGTGCCAGCAGAACGCTTGGAGGGGAGACCGGGGAGCTGCTTTTT. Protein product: CASRTLGGETGELLF.

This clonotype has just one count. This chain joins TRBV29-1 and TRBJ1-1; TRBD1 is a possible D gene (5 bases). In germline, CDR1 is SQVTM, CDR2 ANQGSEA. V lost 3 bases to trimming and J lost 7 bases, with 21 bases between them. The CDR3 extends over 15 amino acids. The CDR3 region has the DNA TGCAGCGTTGATCCCGGCGTCGGGGGACCCAGTGAAGCTTTCTTT. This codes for CSVDPGVGGPSEAFF.

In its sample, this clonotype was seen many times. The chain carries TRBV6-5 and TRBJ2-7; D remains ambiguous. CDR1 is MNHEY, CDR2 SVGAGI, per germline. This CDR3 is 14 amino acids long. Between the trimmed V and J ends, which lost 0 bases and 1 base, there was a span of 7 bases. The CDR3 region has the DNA TGTGCCAGCAGTTACTCGCCAAGTTCCTACGAGCAGTACTTC. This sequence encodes CASSYSPSSYEQYF.

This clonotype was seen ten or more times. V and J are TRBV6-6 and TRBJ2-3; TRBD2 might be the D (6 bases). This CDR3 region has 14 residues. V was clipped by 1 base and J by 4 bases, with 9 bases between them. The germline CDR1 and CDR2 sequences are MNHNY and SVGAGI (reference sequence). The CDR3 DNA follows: TGTGCCAGCAGTTACTGGGGGGATCCAGATACGCAGTATTTT. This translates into CASSYWGDPDTQYF.

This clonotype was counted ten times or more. The CDR3 loop reads CASSFGFSSYNEQFF. As DNA, the CDR3 is TGTGCCAGCAGTTTTGGGTTTAGCTCCTACAATGAGCAGTTCTTC. The chain recombines TRBV12-3 or TRBV12-4 with TRBJ2-1; D gene uncertain. Trimming removed 3 bases from V and 0 bases from J, with 9 bases in between. The CDR3 extends over 15 amino acids.

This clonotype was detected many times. CDR3 loop: CASGLTKTANRYTEAFF. The DNA of the CDR3 is TGTGCTAGTGGTTTGACGAAGACAGCAAACCGCTACACTGAAGCTTTCTTT. The chain is built from TRBV12-5 and TRBJ1-1, with TRBD1 as a possible D gene (5 bases). This CDR3 is 17 amino acids long. V lost 2 bases and J 3 bases, leaving 19 bases between the germline ends. Per germline, CDR1 LGHNT and CDR2 FRNRAP.

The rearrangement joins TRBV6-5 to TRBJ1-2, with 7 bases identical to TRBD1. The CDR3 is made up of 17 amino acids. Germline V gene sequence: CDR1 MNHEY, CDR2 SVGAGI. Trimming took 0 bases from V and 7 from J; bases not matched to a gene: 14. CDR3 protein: CASSYSKLTGDSRGYTF. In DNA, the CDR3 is TGTGCCAGCAGTTACTCGAAATTAACAGGGGATTCACGTGGCTACACCTTC.

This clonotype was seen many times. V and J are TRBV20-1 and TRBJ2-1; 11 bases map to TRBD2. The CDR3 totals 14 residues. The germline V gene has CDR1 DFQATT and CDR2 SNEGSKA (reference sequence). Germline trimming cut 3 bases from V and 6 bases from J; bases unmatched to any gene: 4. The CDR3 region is CSASRLAGINEQFF. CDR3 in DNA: TGCAGTGCTAGTAGACTAGCGGGGATCAATGAGCAGTTCTTC.

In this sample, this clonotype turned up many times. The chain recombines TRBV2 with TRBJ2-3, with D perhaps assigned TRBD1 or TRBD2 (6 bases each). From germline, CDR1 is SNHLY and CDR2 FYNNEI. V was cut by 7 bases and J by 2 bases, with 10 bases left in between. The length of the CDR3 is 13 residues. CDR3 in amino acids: CASKGGYTDTQYF. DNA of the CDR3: TGTGCCAGCAAGGGGGGATACACAGATACGCAGTATTTT.

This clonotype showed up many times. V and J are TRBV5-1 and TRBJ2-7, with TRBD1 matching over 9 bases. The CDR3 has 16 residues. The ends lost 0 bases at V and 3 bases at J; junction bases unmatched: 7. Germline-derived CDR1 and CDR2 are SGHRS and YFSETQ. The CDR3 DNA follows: TGCGCCAGCAGCTTGGCCACCGGGACAGGGTACTACGAGCAGTACTTC. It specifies CASSLATGTGYYEQYF.

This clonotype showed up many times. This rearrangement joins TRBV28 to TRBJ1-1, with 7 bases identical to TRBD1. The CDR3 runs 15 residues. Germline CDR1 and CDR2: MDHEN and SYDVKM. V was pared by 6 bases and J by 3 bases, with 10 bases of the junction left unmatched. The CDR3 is CASSAVGQGDTEAFF. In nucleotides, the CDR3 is TGTGCCAGCAGCGCGGTTGGTCAGGGGGACACTGAAGCTTTCTTT.

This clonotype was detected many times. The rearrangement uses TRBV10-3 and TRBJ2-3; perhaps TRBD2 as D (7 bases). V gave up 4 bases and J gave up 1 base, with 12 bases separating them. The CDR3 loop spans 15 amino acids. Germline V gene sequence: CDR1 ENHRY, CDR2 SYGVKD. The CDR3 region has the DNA TGTGCCATCAGTGGGGGGGGCTCTGGCACAGATACGCAGTATTTT. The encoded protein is CAISGGGSGTDTQYF.

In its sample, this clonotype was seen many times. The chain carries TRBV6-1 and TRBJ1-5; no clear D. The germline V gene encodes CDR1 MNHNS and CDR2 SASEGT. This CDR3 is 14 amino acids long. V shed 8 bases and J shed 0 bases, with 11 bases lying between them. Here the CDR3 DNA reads TGTGCCAGCCAAGGTTCAGTTAGCAATCAGCCCCAGCATTTT. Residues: CASQGSVSNQPQHF.

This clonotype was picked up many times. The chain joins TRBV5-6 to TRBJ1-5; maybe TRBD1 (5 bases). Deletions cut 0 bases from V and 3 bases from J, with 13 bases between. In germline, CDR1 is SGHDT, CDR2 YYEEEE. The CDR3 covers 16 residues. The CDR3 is CASSLGGNGDNQPQHF. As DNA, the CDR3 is TGTGCCAGCAGCTTGGGGGGCAACGGGGACAATCAGCCCCAGCATTTT.

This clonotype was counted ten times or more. The CDR3 region is CASSRGTAILYSNQPQHF. CDR3 coding DNA: TGTGCCAGCAGCCGAGGGACCGCAATTTTATATAGCAATCAGCCCCAGCATTTT. The chain recombines TRBV28 with TRBJ1-5; perhaps TRBD1 as D (5 bases). Germline V gene data show CDR1 as MDHEN and CDR2 as SYDVKM. This CDR3 region has 18 residues. Trimming left V 6 bases short and J 0 bases short, with 21 bases between.

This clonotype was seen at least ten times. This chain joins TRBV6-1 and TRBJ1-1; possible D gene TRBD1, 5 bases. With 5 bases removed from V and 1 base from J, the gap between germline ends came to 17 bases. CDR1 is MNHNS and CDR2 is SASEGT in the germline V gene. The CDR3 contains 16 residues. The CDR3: CASSYFGAGRNTEAFF. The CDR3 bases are TGTGCCAGCAGTTATTTCGGAGCGGGGCGGAACACTGAAGCTTTCTTT.

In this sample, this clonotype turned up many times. CDR3 sequence (DNA): TGTGCCAGCAGCCATGGACAGGGGCCAGATACGCAGTATTTT. This codes for CASSHGQGPDTQYF. This sequence joins TRBV28 and TRBJ2-3; 9 nucleotides agree with TRBD1. This CDR3 is 14 amino acids long. J gave up 4 bases and V 6 bases, and 5 bases lay outside the gene matches. Germline assignment: CDR1 MDHEN and CDR2 SYDVKM.

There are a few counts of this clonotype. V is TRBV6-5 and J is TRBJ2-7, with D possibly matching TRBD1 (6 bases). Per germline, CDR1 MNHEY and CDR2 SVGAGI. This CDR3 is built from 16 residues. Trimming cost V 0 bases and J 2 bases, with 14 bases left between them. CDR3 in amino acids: CASSYSSSGHTYEQYF. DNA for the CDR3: TGTGCCAGCAGTTACTCTTCCTCGGGACACACCTACGAGCAGTACTTC.

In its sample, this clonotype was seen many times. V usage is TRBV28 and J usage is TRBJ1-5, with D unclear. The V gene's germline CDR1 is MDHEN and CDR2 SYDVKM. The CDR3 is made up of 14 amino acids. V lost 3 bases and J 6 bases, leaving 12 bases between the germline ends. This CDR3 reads CASSFSPRLQPQHF. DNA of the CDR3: TGTGCCAGCAGTTTTTCACCGAGACTTCAGCCCCAGCATTTT.

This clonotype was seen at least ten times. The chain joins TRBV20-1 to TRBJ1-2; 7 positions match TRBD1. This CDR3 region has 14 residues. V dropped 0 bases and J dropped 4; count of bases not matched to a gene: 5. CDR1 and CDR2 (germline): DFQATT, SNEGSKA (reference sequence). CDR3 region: CSARDRGSGYGYTF. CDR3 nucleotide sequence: TGCAGTGCTAGAGACAGGGGGTCCGGCTATGGCTACACCTTC.